These 24 T cell receptor beta chains share one sample of origin, sequenced in a study of Ad26.COV2.S vaccination and SARS-CoV-2 variants. Treatment noted: some 20 received Ad26.COV2.S at low or high dose, single or two shots; 5 received placebo; per-sample allocation not given. It was on day 63 after the first vaccine or placebo injection that samples were taken. Libraries were prepared by immunoSEQ multiplex PCR; TCRdb keeps only in-frame clonotypes and omits some of them. The sample records approximately 450,000 clones, around nine tenths being singletons. The material was peripheral blood, obtained in a trial of Ad26.COV2.S vaccine versus placebo. These receptors were obtained from a person aged 18-65 years who received the Ad26.COV2.S COVID-19 vaccine or a placebo.

The chain is built from TRBV3-1 (or the pseudogene TRBV3-2) and TRBJ1-1, with a tentative D call TRBD1 (5 bases). V was trimmed by 4 bases and J by 4 bases, leaving 7 bases between them. Germline V lookup: CDR1 LGHDT, CDR2 YNNKEL (reference sequence). This CDR3 is built from 12 residues. CDR3 loop: CASSRDLTEAFF. CDR3 coding DNA: TGTGCCAGCAGCCGGGACCTCACTGAAGCTTTCTTT.

This chain joins TRBV11-2 and TRBJ2-7, with D possibly being TRBD1 (6 bases). Trimming pared 5 bases from V and 3 bases from J, leaving 11 bases between. CDR1 is SGHAT and CDR2 is FQNNGV in the germline V gene. The length of the CDR3 is 13 residues. CDR3 DNA: TGTGCCAGCAGCAATACACAGGGCTACGAGCAGTACTTC. It translates to CASSNTQGYEQYF. The full variable domain, its missing parts supplied by reference TRBV11-2 and TRBJ2-7, is EAGVAQSPRYKIIEKRQSVAFWCNPISGHATLYWYQQILGQGPKLLIQFQNNGVVDDSQLPKDRFSAERLKGVDSTLKIQPAKLEDSAVYLCASSNTQGYEQYFGPGTRLTVT.

The chain is built from TRBV28 and TRBJ2-3; D is unclear. Germline assignment: CDR1 MDHEN and CDR2 SYDVKM. V lost 6 bases and J lost 5, with 15 bases in between. The CDR3 covers 14 residues. The CDR3 is CASRAASVEDTQYF. The DNA for the CDR3 is TGTGCCAGCAGGGCAGCGTCGGTGGAAGATACGCAGTATTTT.

This chain connects TRBV18 to TRBJ2-3, with 8 bases that match TRBD1. Germline V gene lookup returns CDR1 KGHSH and CDR2 LQKENI. The CDR3 sequence is 16 residues long. The J segment lost 1 base and the V segment lost 3 bases, leaving 6 bases of the junction unmatched. CDR3 loop: CASSPLTGEGTDTQYF. DNA for the CDR3: TGTGCCAGCTCACCGTTGACAGGGGAAGGCACAGATACGCAGTATTTT.

This sequence joins TRBV18 and TRBJ1-2; TRBD1 agrees at 8 bases. The junction had 4 bases not matched to a gene; V was cut back by 3 bases and J by 4 bases. The CDR3 extends over 14 amino acids. The germline CDR1 and CDR2 sequences are KGHSH and LQKENI. CDR3: CASSPDREIYGYTF. The CDR3, as DNA: TGTGCCAGCTCACCGGACAGGGAAATCTATGGCTACACCTTC.

This sequence joins TRBV7-9 and TRBJ1-2; a possible D gene is TRBD1 (6 bases). V was trimmed by 2 bases and J by 5 bases, leaving 15 bases between them. The CDR3 runs 15 residues. CDR1 and CDR2 from the germline V gene are SEHNR and FQNEAQ (reference sequence). The chain's CDR3 is CASSLMQGSEYGYTF. In nucleotides, the CDR3 is TGTGCCAGCAGCTTAATGCAGGGGTCAGAGTATGGCTACACCTTC. Looking up the rest from reference TRBV7-9 and TRBJ1-2 gives the full variable domain: DTGVSQNPRHKITKRGQNVTFRCDPISEHNRLYWYRQTLGQGPEFLTYFQNEAQLEKSRLLSDRFSAERPKGSFSTLEIQRTEQGDSAMYLCASSLMQGSEYGYTFGSGTRLTVV.

In this sample, this clone turned up once. This chain connects TRBV9 to TRBJ1-6; D remains ambiguous. The CDR3 has 14 residues. Trimming took 3 bases from V and 7 from J, leaving 11 bases between them. CDR1 is SGDLS and CDR2 is YYNGEE in the germline V gene. CDR3 coding DNA: TGTGCCAGCAGCGACCGACAAAGGAATTCACCCCTCCACTTT. It encodes CASSDRQRNSPLHF.

CDR3 protein: CASKDREGTEAFF. CDR3 sequence (DNA): TGTGCCAGCAAGGACAGGGAGGGCACTGAAGCTTTCTTT. The chain employs TRBV6-5 and TRBJ1-1; 8 bases are a match to TRBD1. Germline CDR1 MNHEY, CDR2 SVGAGI. J gave up 4 bases and V 7 bases, and 5 bases lay outside the gene matches. The CDR3 sequence is 13 residues long.

The V call is TRBV24-1, the J call TRBJ2-3; unclear D gene. Germline values: CDR1 KGHDR, CDR2 SFDVKD. Trimming left V 3 bases short and J 1 base short, with 7 bases between. The CDR3 length is 14 residues. CDR3: CATSDPSGTDTQYF. CDR3 nucleotide sequence: TGTGCCACCAGTGATCCGAGCGGCACAGATACGCAGTATTTT.

The J gene is TRBJ1-5, the V gene TRBV24-1, with TRBD1 as a possible D gene (5 bases). This CDR3 region has 14 residues. The germline V gene encodes CDR1 KGHDR and CDR2 SFDVKD. V was pared by 2 bases and J by 7 bases, with 11 bases between. The CDR3 sequence: CATSDSDTLQPQHF. CDR3 nucleotides: TGTGCCACCAGTGATTCGGACACCTTACAGCCCCAGCATTTT.

The CDR3 DNA reads TGTGCCAGCAGCTTGACGCGCTATGAGCAGTTCTTC. It specifies CASSLTRYEQFF. V and J are TRBV7-9 and TRBJ2-1; the D is unclear. CDR3 length: 12 residues. Germline V gives CDR1 SEHNR, CDR2 FQNEAQ (reference sequence). The ends were cut back, 3 bases at V and 8 bases at J, with 8 bases in the middle.

This clone was observed a single time. This chain uses TRBV29-1 with TRBJ2-6, with 7 nucleotides matching TRBD1. The CDR3 length is 14 residues. Germline V gene lookup returns CDR1 SQVTM and CDR2 ANQGSEA. Germline trimming cut 4 bases from V and 4 bases from J; bases unmatched to any gene: 4. The CDR3 region is CSVVTGAGANVLTF. CDR3 coding DNA: TGCAGCGTTGTTACAGGGGCAGGGGCCAACGTCCTGACTTTC.

This chain uses TRBV28 with TRBJ1-1; TRBD1 aligns across 7 bases. From germline, CDR1 is MDHEN and CDR2 SYDVKM. With 8 bases clipped from V and 0 bases from J, the junction kept 3 bases outside the gene matches. The CDR3 contains 13 residues. CDR3 sequence: CASQGQMNTEAFF. In nucleotides, the CDR3 is TGTGCCAGCCAGGGACAGATGAACACTGAAGCTTTCTTT.

The J gene is TRBJ2-7, the V gene TRBV12-3 or TRBV12-4; a possible D gene is TRBD2 (6 bases). Trimming stripped 7 bases from V and 3 bases from J, with 10 bases between. The CDR3 covers 12 residues. CDR3 sequence (DNA): TGTGCCAGCACGTGGGGAGGCTACGAGCAGTACTTC. As protein: CASTWGGYEQYF.

A single count supports this clone. The chain joins TRBV18 to TRBJ1-1, with TRBD1 identical over 12 bases. Germline V lookup: CDR1 KGHSH, CDR2 LQKENI. V lost 5 bases and J lost 3; bases outside the gene matches: 7. This CDR3 has 16 amino acids. The CDR3 DNA is TGTGCCAGCTCAGTGGGACAGGGGGCGTTGGACACTGAAGCTTTCTTT. Its protein product is CASSVGQGALDTEAFF.

This rearrangement joins TRBV28 to TRBJ1-5; no clear D gene. The V gene's germline CDR1 is MDHEN and CDR2 SYDVKM. Trimming cost V 6 bases and J 4 bases, with 10 bases left between them. The CDR3 is 13 residues long. As DNA, the CDR3 is TGTGCCAGCAGCTCTCCGGGAAATCAGCCCCAGCATTTT. Protein: CASSSPGNQPQHF.

The chain employs TRBV5-8 and TRBJ2-1; D remains unclear. Deletions cut 1 base from V and 8 bases from J, with 13 bases between. The CDR3 consists of 14 residues. Germline V gives CDR1 SGHTS, CDR2 YDEGEE. Here the CDR3 DNA reads TGTGCCAGCAGCTTGAGGGTAGCTAAAGATGAGCAGTTCTTC. This codes for CASSLRVAKDEQFF.

V usage is TRBV28 and J usage is TRBJ2-2, with 13 bases fitting TRBD2. From germline, CDR1 is MDHEN and CDR2 SYDVKM. V shed 8 bases, J shed 5 bases, and the junction held 2 bases outside the gene matches. The CDR3 has 14 residues. CDR3 sequence reads: CASGLAGVTGELFF. The CDR3 DNA reads as TGTGCCAGCGGACTAGCGGGAGTTACCGGGGAGCTGTTTTTT.

The chain employs TRBV4-3 and TRBJ2-1; D not certain. The V and J ends lost 4 bases and 3 bases respectively, with 13 bases between them. Germline values: CDR1 LGHNA, CDR2 YSLEER. The CDR3 has 15 amino acids. The CDR3 region is CASSPLTHRYNEQFF. The CDR3 DNA is TGCGCCAGCAGCCCCCTGACCCACCGCTACAATGAGCAGTTCTTC.

The chain is built from TRBV9 and TRBJ2-3, with 7 bases lining up with TRBD1. There are 15 residues in the CDR3. Germline CDR1 and CDR2: SGDLS and YYNGEE. The junction had 5 bases not matched to a gene; V was cut back by 4 bases and J by 0 bases. In nucleotides, the CDR3 is TGTGCCAGCAGCAGTTGGGACAGTAGCACAGATACGCAGTATTTT. Translation: CASSSWDSSTDTQYF.

V and J are TRBV7-9 and TRBJ2-6, with a tentative D call TRBD1 (6 bases). V lost 4 bases and J lost 1, with 11 bases in between. Germline V gives CDR1 SEHNR, CDR2 FQNEAQ (reference sequence). There are 16 residues in the CDR3. This CDR3 is CASSSQQGSGANVLTF. CDR3 bases: TGTGCCAGCAGCTCCCAACAGGGTTCTGGGGCCAACGTCCTGACTTTC.

The chain employs TRBV6-5 and TRBJ2-3, with D unclear. From germline, CDR1 is MNHEY and CDR2 SVGAGI. The CDR3 consists of 16 residues. The V end was cut by 0 bases, the J end by 0 bases, with 10 bases between. CDR3 DNA sequence: TGTGCCAGCAGTTACTCAGTGGGCTTTAGCACAGATACGCAGTATTTT. Protein product: CASSYSVGFSTDTQYF.

The gene calls are TRBV2 and TRBJ2-3; TRBD2 is a possible D gene (7 bases). The CDR3 extends over 13 amino acids. Germline CDR1 is SNHLY and CDR2 is FYNNEI. The V gene lost 8 bases and the J gene lost 2 bases, with 11 bases spanning the gap. The CDR3 DNA reads TGTGCCAGCTCGGGGGGCCCCACAGATACGCAGTATTTT. Its protein product is CASSGGPTDTQYF.

V is TRBV7-8 and J is TRBJ1-5, with 9 bases that match TRBD1. This CDR3 region has 13 residues. After removal of 5 bases from V and 6 bases from J, the junction contained 2 bases not matched to a gene. The V gene's germline CDR1 is SGHVS and CDR2 FQNEAQ. CDR3 residues: CASSRDRVQPQHF. CDR3 sequence (DNA): TGTGCCAGCAGCCGGGACAGGGTTCAGCCCCAGCATTTT.